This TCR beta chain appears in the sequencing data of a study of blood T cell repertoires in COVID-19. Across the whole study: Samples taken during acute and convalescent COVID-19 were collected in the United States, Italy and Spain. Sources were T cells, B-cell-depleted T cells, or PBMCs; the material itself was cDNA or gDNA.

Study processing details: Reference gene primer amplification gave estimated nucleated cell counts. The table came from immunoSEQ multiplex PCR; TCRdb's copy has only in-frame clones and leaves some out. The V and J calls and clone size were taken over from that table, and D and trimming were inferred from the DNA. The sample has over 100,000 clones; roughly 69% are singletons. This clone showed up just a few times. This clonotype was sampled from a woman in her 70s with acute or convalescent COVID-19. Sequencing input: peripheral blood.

This CDR3 is CASSQAGGGRGVETQYF. Here the CDR3 DNA reads TGTGCCAGCAGCCAAGCTGGTGGCGGGAGAGGGGTAGAGACCCAGTACTTC. V usage is TRBV3-1 (or the pseudogene TRBV3-2) and J usage is TRBJ2-5, with 7 nucleotides matching TRBD2. This CDR3 region has 17 residues. J lost 4 bases, V lost 1 base, and 12 bases had no gene match. The germline V gene has CDR1 LGHDT and CDR2 YNNKEL (reference sequence).